This TCR beta chain was recorded in a study of cytomegalovirus exposure and HLA in healthy donors. It was healthy bone marrow donors who served as donors. General study results and limits: Whilst most TCR sequences proved rare, a subset of public TCRs occurred across many donors. The study designated roughly 150 TCR beta chains cytomegalovirus-associated. Common viral pathogens seemed to be connected with several of the most significant clusters, according to a later analysis.

To note about this clone: The target antigen is unknown.

Germline values: CDR1 MNHEY, CDR2 SVGAGI. V was clipped by 5 bases and J by 7 bases; unmatched bases: 5. The CDR3 loop spans 12 amino acids. The study ran its PCR with 60 Vbeta and 13 Jbeta primers. The table came from immunoSEQ multiplex PCR; TCRdb's copy has only in-frame clones and leaves some out. The table lists approximately 110,000 clones, 70% to 80% of them singletons. The sequence came from a man aged 25 to 40 in good health and CMV-seronegative. This rearrangement joins TRBV6-5 to TRBJ2-7; 7 bases agree with TRBD2. The sample consisted of PBMCs. In nucleotides, the CDR3 is TGTGCCAGCAGTGCTTCGGGGGGAGAGCAGTACTTC. Amino acid sequence: CASSASGGEQYF.